These T cell receptor beta chains were read from a single sample in a study of T-cell memory formation after mild COVID-19. TCRdb itself ran the 5' RACE reads through MiXCR, one entry per CDR3 protein. The data show hundreds of thousands of distinct CDR3 sequences, with under 20% seen just once and 20% to 25% held by the top ten. Material for sequencing was PBMCs or a T cell subset sorted from them (not recorded which). These receptors all stem from a man aged 18 to 29 who had mild COVID-19 (a few samples of this study predate the infection). Cell type and time point are not known. Each CDR3 is given with its conserved first and last residue. Fields, in order: D gene, V gene, clone size, CDR3 length, J gene, CDR3 DNA, CDR3 protein. D genes are given only for firm matches. Not every row has a clone size; where given, it reads once, few, many or a size class.

NA	TRBV29-1	NA	15	TRBJ1-2	TGCAGCGTTGAAGATCAAGTTCGAGGCCGGGATGGCTACACCTTC	CSVEDQVRGRDGYTF
NA	TRBV11-2	few	14	TRBJ1-1	TGTGCCAGCAGCTTAGGTATTGGGGGCACTGAAGCTTTCTTT	CASSLGIGGTEAFF
NA	TRBV10-3	NA	13	TRBJ2-3	TGTGCCATTATCGACGGGAACACAGATACGCAGTATTTT	CAIIDGNTDTQYF
NA	TRBV29-1	many	12	TRBJ2-5	TGCAGCGTGGAGGGTAACCAAGAGACCCAGTACTTC	CSVEGNQETQYF
TRBD1	TRBV27	many	15	TRBJ2-2	TGTGCCAGCAGTCCCTGGACAGGGAACACCGGGGAGCTGTTTTTT	CASSPWTGNTGELFF
TRBD1	TRBV29-1	NA	11	TRBJ2-5	TGCAGCGTCGTCCAGGGGGCGGCCCAGTACTTC	CSVVQGAAQYF
NA	TRBV7-2	once	15	TRBJ2-4	TGTGCCAGCAGCTTAGGGGGGGATGCCAAAAACATTCAGTACTTC	CASSLGGDAKNIQYF
NA	TRBV5-1	few	14	TRBJ1-1	TGCGCCAGCAGCTTATGGGGGGAAAGGACTGAAGCTTTCTTT	CASSLWGERTEAFF
NA	TRBV6-2/TRBV6-3	many	13	TRBJ1-5	TGTGCCAGCAGTTGGGAGGGGAGCCAGCCCCAGCATTTT	CASSWEGSQPQHF
TRBD1	TRBV5-1	NA	16	TRBJ2-1	TGCGCCAGCAGCTTGGTCCCGGGACAGGAATACAATGAGCAGTTCTTC	CASSLVPGQEYNEQFF
NA	TRBV2	NA	13	TRBJ1-1	TGTGCCAGCATTCCATGGTCAGGGTTTGAAGCTTTCTTT	CASIPWSGFEAFF
TRBD2	TRBV7-3	NA	15	TRBJ2-1	TGTGCCAGCAGCTCTATAGCGGGGGGGTTCAATGAGCAGTTCTTC	CASSSIAGGFNEQFF
TRBD2	TRBV19	NA	16	TRBJ2-1	TGTGCCACCATACACTCTAGCGGGGGCTCCTACAATGAGCAGTTCTTC	CATIHSSGGSYNEQFF
NA	TRBV9	NA	15	TRBJ1-3	TGTGCCAGCAGCGTAGCCGGCAACTCTGGAAACACCATATATTTT	CASSVAGNSGNTIYF
NA	TRBV6-5	few	13	TRBJ1-5	TGTGCCAGCAGTTACTCGGTCGGTCAGCCCCAGCATTTT	CASSYSVGQPQHF
NA	TRBV7-9	NA	16	TRBJ2-3	TGTGCCAGCAGCCCAGGGTTCAGGGCGTCCTCAGATACGCAGTATTTT	CASSPGFRASSDTQYF
TRBD1	TRBV29-1	NA	13	TRBJ2-7	TGCAGCGCTGTGACAGGGGGTGGCTACGAGCAGTACTTC	CSAVTGGGYEQYF
TRBD1	TRBV20-1	few	15	TRBJ2-2	TGCAGTGCTAGAGAGGGTGGGACAGGGGCCGGGGAGCTGTTTTTT	CSAREGGTGAGELFF
TRBD2	TRBV10-3	many	15	TRBJ2-1	TGTGCCATCAGTGCGCAGCGGGGGGACTACAATGAGCAGTTCTTC	CAISAQRGDYNEQFF
TRBD1	TRBV20-1	few	15	TRBJ1-4	TGCAGTGCTCCTCACCAGGGGGCGAGTAATGAAAAACTGTTTTTT	CSAPHQGASNEKLFF
NA	TRBV29-1	NA	15	TRBJ2-3	TGCAGCGCTCGGACCTCCGAGGCCGTAGAGCTTACGCAGTATTTT	CSARTSEAVELTQYF
NA	TRBV5-1	many	15	TRBJ2-7	TGCGCCAGCAGCTCCACTACAGGGTTCACCTACGAGCAGTACTTC	CASSSTTGFTYEQYF
NA	TRBV5-1	few	13	TRBJ2-5	TGCGCCAGCCAGGCCTCCCCCGAAGAGACCCAGTACTTC	CASQASPEETQYF
TRBD2	TRBV7-9	NA	15	TRBJ2-1	TGTGCCAGCAGCCCGGGACTAGCGGGGGTACATGAGCAGTTCTTC	CASSPGLAGVHEQFF
TRBD2	TRBV12-3/TRBV12-4	few	15	TRBJ2-1	TGTGCCAGCAGGTCACGGGGGGGCTTATACAATGAGCAGTTCTTC	CASRSRGGLYNEQFF
TRBD1	TRBV5-1	many	15	TRBJ2-1	TGCGCCAGCAGCTTGGCCCCCTCAGGGGGCGTAGAGCAGTTCTTC	CASSLAPSGGVEQFF
TRBD2	TRBV12-3/TRBV12-4	NA	16	TRBJ2-3	TGTGCCAGCAGTTTACCCCGCGGGGGGGCCGCAGATACGCAGTATTTT	CASSLPRGGAADTQYF
NA	TRBV5-1	NA	16	TRBJ2-4	TGCGCCAGCAGCTTGAAAGGGGGTGCGGCCAAAAACATTCAGTACTTC	CASSLKGGAAKNIQYF
NA	TRBV28	once	12	TRBJ2-5	TGTGCCAGCAGTTTATCCGATGAGACCCAGTACTTC	CASSLSDETQYF
TRBD2	TRBV10-3	few	17	TRBJ2-3	TGTGCCATCAGTGATCTGGTTAGCGGGGAGGAAACAGATACGCAGTATTTT	CAISDLVSGEETDTQYF
TRBD1	TRBV4-2	few	13	TRBJ2-1	TGTGCCAGCAATCAGTGGGGACAGGGAATTCAGTTCTTC	CASNQWGQGIQFF
TRBD1	TRBV7-9	few	13	TRBJ1-4	TGTGCCAGCGGGCGGACAGGGGACGAAAAACTGTTTTTT	CASGRTGDEKLFF
TRBD1	TRBV5-4	NA	18	TRBJ1-4	TGTGCCAGCAGCTTCCGGACAGGGGTCCTGCGGGCTAATGAAAAACTGTTTTTT	CASSFRTGVLRANEKLFF
TRBD1	TRBV6-5	NA	15	TRBJ1-1	TGTGCCAGCAGCCAAGGACAGGTCGAGTACTATGGAGCTTTCTTT	CASSQGQVEYYGAFF
NA	TRBV7-9	few	12	TRBJ1-4	TGTGCCAGCAGCCTGGATCCGCGGGGACTGTTTTTT	CASSLDPRGLFF
NA	TRBV12-3/TRBV12-4	NA	13	TRBJ2-7	TGTGCCAGCAGCTCCCAGGACATCTACGAGCAGTACTTC	CASSSQDIYEQYF
NA	TRBV4-2	NA	15	TRBJ2-1	TGTGCCAGCAGCCAAGATCAAGCGCCGGGTAATGAGCAGTTCTTC	CASSQDQAPGNEQFF
NA	TRBV12-3/TRBV12-4	NA	12	TRBJ2-1	TGTGCCAGCAGTAACTATGGAAGCGAGCAGTTCTTC	CASSNYGSEQFF
NA	TRBV27	few	9	TRBJ1-1	TGTGCCAGCAAACCTGAAGCTTTCTTT	CASKPEAFF
NA	TRBV2	few	18	TRBJ2-2	TGTGCCAGCAGTGATCGGGCAGGACCCCCCCCTACAGCCGGGGAGCTGTTTTTT	CASSDRAGPPPTAGELFF
TRBD2	TRBV4-3	NA	19	TRBJ2-3	TGCGCCAGCAGCCAAGGAGGGGCTAGCGGGGGGTATGGCACAGATACGCAGTATTTT	CASSQGGASGGYGTDTQYF
NA	TRBV3-1	few	14	TRBJ2-2	TGTGCCAGCAGCCAAATCAAGGGGCGCGGGGAGCTGTTTTTT	CASSQIKGRGELFF